Sequencing of this T cell receptor beta chain was carried out in a study of neurological immune-mediated disorders. TCRdb re-called the 5' RACE reads with MiXCR, one entry per CDR3 protein. The table shows some 33,000 distinct CDR3 sequences, with about 1.4% occurring only once. This clonotype was picked up many times. Trimming left V 0 bases short and J 6 bases short, with 13 bases between. This CDR3 has 15 amino acids. Germline values: CDR1 SGHRS, CDR2 YFSETQ. The TCR sequence derives from a young woman with multiple sclerosis. Source material: PBMCs. The gene calls are TRBV5-1 and TRBJ2-4; D is possibly TRBD1 (5 bases). CDR3 sequence reads: CASSLGGRVGNIQYF. For the CDR3, the DNA is TGCGCCAGCAGCTTGGGGGGCAGGGTGGGAAACATTCAGTACTTC.